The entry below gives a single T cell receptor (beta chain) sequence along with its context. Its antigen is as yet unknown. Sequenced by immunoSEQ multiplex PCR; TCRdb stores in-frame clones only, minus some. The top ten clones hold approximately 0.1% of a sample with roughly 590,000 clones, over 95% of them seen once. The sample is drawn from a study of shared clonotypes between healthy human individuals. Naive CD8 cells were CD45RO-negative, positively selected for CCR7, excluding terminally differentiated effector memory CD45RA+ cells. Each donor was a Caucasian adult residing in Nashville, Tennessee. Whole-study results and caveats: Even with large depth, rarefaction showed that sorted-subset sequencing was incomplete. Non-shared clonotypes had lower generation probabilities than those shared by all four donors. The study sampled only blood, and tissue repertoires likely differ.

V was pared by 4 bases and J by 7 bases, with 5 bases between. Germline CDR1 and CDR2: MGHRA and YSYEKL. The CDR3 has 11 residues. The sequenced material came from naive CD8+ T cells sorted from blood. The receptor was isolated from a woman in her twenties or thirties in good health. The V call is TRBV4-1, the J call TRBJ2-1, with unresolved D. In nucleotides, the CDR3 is TGCGCCAGCAGCCGCCGTAATGAGCAGTTCTTC. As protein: CASSRRNEQFF.